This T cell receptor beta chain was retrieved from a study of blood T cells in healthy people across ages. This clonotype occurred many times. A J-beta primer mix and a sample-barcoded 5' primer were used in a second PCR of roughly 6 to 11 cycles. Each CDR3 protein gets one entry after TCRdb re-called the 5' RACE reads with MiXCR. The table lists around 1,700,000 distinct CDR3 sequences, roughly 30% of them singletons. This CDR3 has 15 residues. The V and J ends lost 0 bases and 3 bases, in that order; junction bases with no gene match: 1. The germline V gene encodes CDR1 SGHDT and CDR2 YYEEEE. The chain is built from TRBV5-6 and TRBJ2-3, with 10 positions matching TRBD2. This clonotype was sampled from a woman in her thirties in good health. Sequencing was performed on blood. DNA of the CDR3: TGTGCCAGCAGCTTGGTAGCGGGAGGAACAGATACGCAGTATTTT. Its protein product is CASSLVAGGTDTQYF.